A selection of T cell receptor beta chains follows, all from one sample in a study of chemoradiotherapy in HPV16-positive cancers. Profiled with immunoSEQ multiplex PCR; TCRdb holds only in-frame clones, not every one. This sample has several thousand clones; 88% occur once, and the top ten carry about 4.8%. The specimen comprised tumor tissue, sampled from a patient who underwent chemoradiotherapy. The origin of the receptors is a human donor with HPV-associated anogenital cancer. Each CDR3 is given with its conserved first and last residue. The order of the fields is D gene, V gene, clone size, J gene, CDR3 protein, CDR3 DNA. D genes are given only for firm matches. Only some rows state a clone size, as once, few, many or a class for expanded clones.

.,TRBV19,.,TRBJ2-6,CASMGFQRANVLTF,TGTGCCAGTATGGGGTTCCAGAGGGCCAACGTCCTGACTTTC
.,TRBV11-3,.,TRBJ2-2,CASSPSYASNTGELFF,TGTGCCAGCAGCCCTAGTTATGCTAGCAACACCGGGGAGCTGTTTTTT
TRBD2,TRBV6-6,.,TRBJ2-3,CATQREWGTDTQYF,TGTGCCACGCAGCGGGAGTGGGGCACAGATACGCAGTATTTT
.,TRBV29-1,few,TRBJ2-7,CSVEGRGKHEQYF,TGCAGCGTTGAAGGAAGGGGCAAACACGAGCAGTACTTC
.,TRBV25-1,.,TRBJ1-2,CASSRPGGSGYGYTF,TGTGCCAGCAGTAGGCCTGGGGGGTCGGGCTATGGCTACACCTTC
.,TRBV5-6,.,TRBJ1-2,CASSIGQPPYGYTF,TGTGCCAGCAGCATAGGACAGCCACCTTATGGCTACACCTTC
.,TRBV9,.,TRBJ1-6,CASSVDTYSPLHF,TGTGCCAGCAGCGTAGACACCTATTCACCCCTCCACTTT
.,TRBV6-5,.,TRBJ2-7,CASSFSGWGSYEQYF,TGTGCCAGCAGTTTCTCAGGATGGGGGTCCTACGAGCAGTACTTC
TRBD1,TRBV28,.,TRBJ1-5,CASSTYGTGGRQPQHF,TGTGCCAGCAGTACCTACGGGACAGGGGGCCGGCAGCCCCAGCATTTT
.,TRBV5-1,.,TRBJ2-1,CASSFRERSSYNEQFF,TGCGCCAGCAGCTTCAGGGAGAGGAGCTCCTACAATGAGCAGTTCTTC
TRBD2,TRBV11-2,.,TRBJ2-3,CASSLDRGGTDTQYF,TGTGCCAGCAGCTTAGATCGGGGGGGCACAGATACGCAGTATTTT
TRBD1,TRBV6-1,.,TRBJ1-1,CAGETGRGNTEAFF,TGTGCCGGGGAGACAGGGAGGGGGAACACTGAAGCTTTCTTT
TRBD1,TRBV5-8,.,TRBJ1-2,CASSGKDRTNYGYTF,TGTGCCAGCAGCGGAAAGGACAGGACTAACTATGGCTACACCTTC
.,TRBV7-2,.,TRBJ2-6,CASSLGDTSSGANVLTF,TGTGCCAGCAGCTTAGGGGATACTAGTTCTGGGGCCAACGTCCTGACTTTC
.,TRBV9,.,TRBJ2-1,CASSSMGPTEGQFF,TGTGCCAGCAGCTCGATGGGCCCGACGGAAGGGCAGTTCTTC
.,TRBV6-6,.,TRBJ2-3,CASSYGYSCTDTQYF,TGTGCCAGCAGTTACGGGTACAGCTGCACAGATACGCAGTATTTT
.,TRBV7-9,few,TRBJ1-1,CASSLAQNTEAFF,TGTGCCAGCAGCTTAGCGCAGAACACTGAAGCTTTCTTT
TRBD2,TRBV30,.,TRBJ2-1,CAWKYYWTSGKYNEQFF,TGTGCCTGGAAGTACTATTGGACTAGCGGGAAATACAATGAGCAGTTCTTC
.,TRBV14,.,TRBJ1-1,CASNGLGGTEAFF,TGTGCCAGCAACGGGCTGGGAGGTACTGAAGCTTTCTTT
.,TRBV5-1,.,TRBJ1-2,CASSLGQANYGYTF,TGCGCCAGCAGCTTGGGACAGGCTAACTATGGCTACACCTTC
.,TRBV28,.,TRBJ2-7,CASSSHSVSSYEQYF,TGTGCCAGCAGTTCACATAGCGTTAGCTCCTACGAGCAGTACTTC
.,TRBV4-3,few,TRBJ2-2,CASSQGGSTGELFF,TGCGCCAGCAGCCAAGGGGGAAGCACCGGGGAGCTGTTTTTT
TRBD2,TRBV5-8,.,TRBJ2-7,CASSLASGLYEQYF,TGTGCCAGCAGCTTGGCTAGCGGCCTCTACGAGCAGTACTTC
.,TRBV2,.,TRBJ2-7,CASRGGLASYEQYF,TGTGCCAGCCGAGGGGGTCTAGCCTCCTACGAGCAGTACTTC
.,TRBV6-1,few,TRBJ2-2,CASSEWVPPNTGELFF,TGTGCCAGCAGTGAATGGGTGCCTCCGAACACCGGGGAGCTGTTTTTT
.,TRBV4-3,.,TRBJ2-1,CASSQERLSRENEQFF,TGCGCCAGCAGCCAAGAACGCCTTTCCAGGGAGAATGAGCAGTTCTTC
.,TRBV28,.,TRBJ2-7,CVTTKGGSSYEQYF,TGTGTTACTACCAAGGGGGGCAGCTCCTACGAGCAGTACTTC
.,TRBV20-1,.,TRBJ1-2,CSADRSDGYTF,TGCAGTGCTGACAGGAGTGACGGCTACACCTTC
TRBD1,TRBV5-5,.,TRBJ2-2,CASSFLQGAMTGELFF,TGTGCCAGCAGCTTCTTACAGGGGGCGATGACCGGGGAGCTGTTTTTT
TRBD2,TRBV6-1,.,TRBJ2-3,CASSAGTRITDTQYF,TGTGCCAGCAGTGCCGGGACTAGAATCACAGATACGCAGTATTTT
.,TRBV9,.,TRBJ1-3,CASSVVGDGNTIYF,TGTGCCAGCAGCGTAGTGGGGGACGGAAACACCATATATTTT
.,TRBV28,.,TRBJ1-1,CATITPPNTEAFF,TGTGCCACCATTACACCGCCGAACACTGAAGCTTTCTTT
TRBD1,TRBV18,few,TRBJ2-7,CASSHGDRLYEQYF,TGTGCCAGCTCGCACGGGGACAGGCTCTACGAGCAGTACTTC
.,TRBV7-2,.,TRBJ1-3,CASSLATGGSGNTIYF,TGTGCCAGCAGCTTAGCTACGGGGGGAAGTGGAAACACCATATATTTT
TRBD1,TRBV18,once,TRBJ2-1,CASSPRDREQFF,TGTGCCAGCTCACCAAGGGACAGAGAGCAGTTCTTC
.,TRBV19,once,TRBJ2-2,CASIQHSRGPAAGELFF,TGTGCCAGTATCCAACACTCCCGGGGCCCGGCCGCCGGGGAGCTGTTTTTT
.,TRBV5-4,.,TRBJ1-1,CASSFSMNTEAFF,TGTGCCAGCAGCTTCTCCATGAACACTGAAGCTTTCTTT
TRBD2,TRBV10-1,.,TRBJ2-7,CASSELGTSSYEQYF,TGCGCCAGCAGTGAGTTGGGGACTAGCTCCTACGAGCAGTACTTC
.,TRBV9,.,TRBJ2-3,CASSVGGIRVITDTQYF,TGTGCCAGCAGCGTGGGCGGAATTAGAGTGATAACAGATACGCAGTATTTT
TRBD2,TRBV5-1,.,TRBJ2-3,CASSPSSGADTQYF,TGCGCCAGCAGCCCCTCTAGCGGCGCAGATACGCAGTATTTT
.,TRBV9,few,TRBJ2-7,CASSPRGRVGGEQYF,TGTGCCAGCAGCCCCCGGGGGAGAGTAGGGGGCGAGCAGTACTTC
.,TRBV10-3,.,TRBJ1-5,CAISRGGVNQPQHF,TGTGCCATCAGCCGTGGAGGGGTGAATCAGCCCCAGCATTTT
TRBD1,TRBV4-2,once,TRBJ2-7,CASSQDLGTAAYEQYF,TGTGCCAGCAGCCAAGATCTTGGGACAGCAGCCTACGAGCAGTACTTC
.,TRBV27,.,TRBJ2-7,CASSLEGSGSSYEQYF,TGTGCCAGCAGTTTAGAGGGTAGCGGAAGCTCCTACGAGCAGTACTTC
.,TRBV11-3,.,TRBJ2-3,CASSLWSRDTQYF,TGTGCCAGCAGCTTATGGTCCCGGGATACGCAGTATTTT
TRBD1,TRBV7-8,.,TRBJ1-1,CASSLEGQGGAEAFF,TGTGCCAGCAGCTTAGAGGGACAGGGAGGGGCTGAAGCTTTCTTT
TRBD1,TRBV5-8,.,TRBJ1-2,CASSFDRGGGYTF,TGTGCCAGCAGCTTTGACAGGGGTGGCGGCTACACCTTC
.,TRBV4-2,.,TRBJ2-3,CASSPAPSSGTDTQYF,TGTGCCAGCAGCCCCGCCCCATCTAGCGGCACAGATACGCAGTATTTT
.,TRBV19,.,TRBJ1-6,CASSIRDYNSPLHF,TGTGCCAGTAGTATCCGGGACTATAATTCACCCCTCCACTTT
.,TRBV11-2,.,TRBJ2-7,CASSLFKWYEQYF,TGTGCCAGCAGCCTATTTAAATGGTACGAGCAGTACTTC
.,TRBV9,.,TRBJ2-6,CASSGGDSGANVLTF,TGTGCCAGCAGCGGGGGAGACTCTGGGGCCAACGTCCTGACTTTC
.,TRBV5-1,.,TRBJ1-4,CASSLYLDSNEKLFF,TGCGCCAGCAGTCTTTACTTGGACTCAAATGAAAAACTGTTTTTT